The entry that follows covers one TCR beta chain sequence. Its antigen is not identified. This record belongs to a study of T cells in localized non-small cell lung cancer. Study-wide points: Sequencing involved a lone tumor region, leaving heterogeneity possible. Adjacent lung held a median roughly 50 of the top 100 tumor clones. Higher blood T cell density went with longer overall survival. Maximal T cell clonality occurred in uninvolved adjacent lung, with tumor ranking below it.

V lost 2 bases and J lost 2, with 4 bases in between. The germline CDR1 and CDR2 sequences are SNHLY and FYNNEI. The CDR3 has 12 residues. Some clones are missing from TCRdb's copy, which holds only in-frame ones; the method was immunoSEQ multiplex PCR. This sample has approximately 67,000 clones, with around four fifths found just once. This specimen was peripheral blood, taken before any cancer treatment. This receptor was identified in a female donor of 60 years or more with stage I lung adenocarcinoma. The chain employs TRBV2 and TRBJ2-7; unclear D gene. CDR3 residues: CASSETPYEQYF. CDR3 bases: TGTGCCAGCAGTGAAACTCCCTACGAGCAGTACTTC.